This passage covers 14 T cell receptor beta chains from one sample sequenced in a study of blood T cell repertoires in COVID-19. The repertoire was sequenced with immunoSEQ multiplex PCR; TCRdb's copy has only in-frame clones and lacks some. The profile shows roughly 110,000 clones, 82% of them singletons. Material: peripheral blood. Every receptor here comes from a man aged 70-80 years with acute or convalescent COVID-19.

V usage is TRBV3-1 (or the pseudogene TRBV3-2) and J usage is TRBJ2-7; D is perhaps TRBD1 (5 bases). V shed 2 bases and J shed 9 bases, with 8 bases lying between them. Germline V gene data show CDR1 as LGHDT and CDR2 as YNNKEL (reference sequence). The CDR3 runs to 11 residues. The CDR3 DNA follows: TGTGCCAGCAGCCAAAACACAGGGCAGTACTTC. This translates into CASSQNTGQYF.

The J gene is TRBJ1-5, the V gene TRBV28; D is uncertain. V was cut by 3 bases and J by 4 bases, with 16 bases left in between. The germline gives CDR1 MDHEN, CDR2 SYDVKM. This CDR3 spans 16 amino acids. The CDR3 loop reads CASSFTGIPPNQPQHF. CDR3 DNA sequence: TGTGCCAGCAGTTTTACGGGAATTCCTCCAAATCAGCCCCAGCATTTT.

This chain connects TRBV5-1 to TRBJ1-4, with 8 bases aligning to TRBD1. The CDR3 totals 16 residues. J lost 10 bases, V lost 2 bases, and 13 bases had no gene match. CDR1 is SGHRS, CDR2 YFSETQ, per germline. The CDR3 sequence: CASSFLGQGSRTKLFF. The CDR3 DNA sequence: TGCGCCAGCAGCTTCTTAGGACAGGGATCCCGGACAAAACTGTTTTTT.

Only one count was recorded for this clone. The V and J genes are TRBV18 and TRBJ1-3; 7 bases map to TRBD1. The junction had 1 base not matched to a gene; V was cut back by 2 bases and J by 3 bases. Germline CDR1 is KGHSH and CDR2 is LQKENI. This CDR3 is 14 amino acids long. The CDR3: CASSPDRVGNTIYF. The CDR3 bases are TGTGCCAGCTCACCAGACAGGGTTGGAAACACCATATATTTT.

V usage is TRBV9 and J usage is TRBJ1-6; 7 bases match TRBD1. This CDR3 contains 15 residues. V shed 4 bases and J 5 bases; nucleotides not matched to a gene: 6. CDR1 and CDR2 (germline): SGDLS, YYNGEE. The CDR3 spells CASSLQGLHNSPLHF. CDR3 nucleotides: TGTGCCAGCAGCCTACAGGGGCTGCATAATTCACCCCTCCACTTT.

The genes are TRBV6-5 and TRBJ1-2; D is ambiguous. The CDR3 has 14 residues. Trimming shortened V by 0 bases and J by 8 bases, and 13 bases separated the two germline ends. Germline CDR1 reads MNHEY; CDR2 reads SVGAGI. CDR3 nucleotide sequence: TGTGCCAGCAGTTACTCCGGCGGGCCTTGGGGCTACACCTTC. The encoded protein is CASSYSGGPWGYTF.

V and J are TRBV6-6 and TRBJ1-1; D call uncertain. CDR3 length equals 15 residues. Deletions cut 5 bases from V and 3 bases from J, with 16 bases between. Germline V gives CDR1 MNHNY, CDR2 SVGAGI (reference sequence). The CDR3 nucleotides read TGTGCCAGCAGTCGATCCGGGGTAGCGGACACTGAAGCTTTCTTT. As protein: CASSRSGVADTEAFF.

The V and J genes are TRBV9 and TRBJ2-2; 7 bases agree with TRBD2. CDR3 size: 13 residues. Germline values: CDR1 SGDLS, CDR2 YYNGEE. Trimming removed 9 bases from V and 2 bases from J; junction bases left unmatched: 4. The CDR3 sequence: CATKRGNTGELFF. CDR3 coding DNA: TGTGCCACCAAGCGGGGAAACACCGGGGAGCTGTTTTTT.

The chain is built from TRBV27 and TRBJ2-1; D is perhaps TRBD1 (5 bases). Germline V gene data show CDR1 as MNHEY and CDR2 as SMNVEV (reference sequence). V gave up 3 bases and J gave up 5 bases, with 14 bases separating them. The CDR3 runs 15 residues. CDR3 nucleotides: TGTGCCAGCAGTTTCGCAGGGATCGGCCACAATGAGCAGTTCTTC. Its protein product is CASSFAGIGHNEQFF.

The chain joins TRBV19 to TRBJ1-4; D perhaps matches TRBD1 (6 bases). The CDR3 has 14 residues. Deletions cut 3 bases from V and 5 bases from J, with 10 bases between. Germline CDR1 and CDR2: LNHDA and SQIVND (reference sequence). The CDR3: CASSIWQGNEKLFF. The CDR3 DNA sequence: TGTGCCAGTAGTATTTGGCAGGGGAATGAAAAACTGTTTTTT.

The V call is TRBV19, the J call TRBJ2-7; 11 positions agree with TRBD2. Germline V gene lookup returns CDR1 LNHDA and CDR2 SQIVND (reference sequence). V gave up 3 bases and J gave up 7 bases; unmatched junction bases: 8. The CDR3 is 15 residues long. CDR3 loop: CASSIPLAGVGEQYF. The CDR3 DNA sequence: TGTGCCAGTAGTATCCCACTAGCGGGAGTTGGGGAGCAGTACTTC. The variable domain in full, with the rest retrieved from reference TRBV19 and TRBJ2-7, is DGGITQSPKYLFRKEGQNVTLSCEQNLNHDAMYWYRQDPGQGLRLIYYSQIVNDFQKGDIAEGYSVSREKKESFPLTVTSAQKNPTAFYLCASSIPLAGVGEQYFGPGTRLTVT.

This chain joins TRBV5-1 and TRBJ2-7; 13 bases align to TRBD2. V lost 3 bases, J lost 2 bases, and 11 bases stayed unmatched. Germline lookup yields CDR1 SGHRS and CDR2 YFSETQ. The CDR3 has 18 residues. The CDR3 coding sequence is TGCGCCAGCAGCTCAGCCATGCCCGGGACTAGCGGGACCTACGAGCAGTACTTC. This codes for CASSSAMPGTSGTYEQYF.

This clone was detected only a few times. This chain connects TRBV19 to TRBJ1-5; a possible D gene is TRBD1 (6 bases). This CDR3 comprises 15 residues. V dropped 5 bases and J dropped 6 bases, with 17 bases sitting between them. The germline gives CDR1 LNHDA, CDR2 SQIVND (reference sequence). CDR3 loop: CASSANRVRSQPQHF. CDR3 nucleotide sequence: TGTGCCAGTAGTGCGAACAGGGTTCGTAGTCAGCCCCAGCATTTT.

Details on this clone: A junction end diverges from the germline sequence, so it may reflect a read error. The chain's CDR3 is CASRLEDRSSYGYTF. The CDR3 region has the DNA TGTGCCAGCAGGTTGGAAGACAGATCGTCCTATGGCTACACCTTC. This chain uses TRBV5-4 with TRBJ1-2, with D possibly being TRBD1 (5 bases). This CDR3 is 15 amino acids long. The germline gives CDR1 SGHNT, CDR2 YYREEE (reference sequence).